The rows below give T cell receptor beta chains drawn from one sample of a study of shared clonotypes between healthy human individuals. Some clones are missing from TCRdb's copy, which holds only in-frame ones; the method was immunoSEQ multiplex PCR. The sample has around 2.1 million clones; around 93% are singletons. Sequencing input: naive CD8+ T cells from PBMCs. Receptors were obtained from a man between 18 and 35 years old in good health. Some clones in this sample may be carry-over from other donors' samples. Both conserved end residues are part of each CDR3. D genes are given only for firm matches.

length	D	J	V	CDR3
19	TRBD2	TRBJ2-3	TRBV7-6	CASSLWLAGVGGTADTQYF
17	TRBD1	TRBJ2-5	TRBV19	CASSSRGDSALGETQYF
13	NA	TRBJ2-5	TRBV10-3	CAISEDTQETQYF
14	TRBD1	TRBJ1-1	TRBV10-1	CASSEQGADTEAFF
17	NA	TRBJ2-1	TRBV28	CASSSRRDGRAYNEQFF
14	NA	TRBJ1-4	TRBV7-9	CASSLSGMPEKLFF
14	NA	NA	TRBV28	CASSFLQGRSEQYF
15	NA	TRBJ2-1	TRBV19	CASSDRSTSDNEQFF
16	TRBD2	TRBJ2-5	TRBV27	CASSFRGGGFKETQYF
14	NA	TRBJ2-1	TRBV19	CASSLTAGVNEQFF
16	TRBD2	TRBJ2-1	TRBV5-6	CASSLPLSGSHNEQFF
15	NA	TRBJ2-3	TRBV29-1	CSVEFLASYADTQYF
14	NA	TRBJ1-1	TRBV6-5	CASSRTGAETEAFF
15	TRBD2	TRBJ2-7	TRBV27	CASSLRTSGNYEQYF
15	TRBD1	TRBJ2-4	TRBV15	CATSRDRGQGYIQYF
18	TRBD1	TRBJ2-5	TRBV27	CASNPLGTVFNRQETQYF
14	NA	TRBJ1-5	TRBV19	CASKGRGVNQPQHF
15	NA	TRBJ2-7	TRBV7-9	CASSPAPASSYEQYF
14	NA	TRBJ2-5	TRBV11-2	CASSLVRPRETQYF
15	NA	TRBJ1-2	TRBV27	CASSLSPGSSGDYTF
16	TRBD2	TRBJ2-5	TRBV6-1	CASSEDLGLGIWTQYF
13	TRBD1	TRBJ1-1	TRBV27	CASSPQGAAEAFF
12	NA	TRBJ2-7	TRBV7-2	CASSFGYSEQYF
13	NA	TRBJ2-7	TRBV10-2	CASTGPTRYEQYF
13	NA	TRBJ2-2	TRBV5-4	CASSNYFTGELFF
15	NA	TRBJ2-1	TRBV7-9	CASSLEGQRYNEQFF
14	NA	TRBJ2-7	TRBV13	CASSLQGGDYEQYF
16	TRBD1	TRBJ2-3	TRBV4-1	CASSQEGTGGLDTQYF
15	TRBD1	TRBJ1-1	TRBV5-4	CASSLWGQLNTEAFF
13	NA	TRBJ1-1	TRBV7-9	CASLPGMNTEAFF
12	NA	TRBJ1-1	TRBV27	CASSLLNTEAFF
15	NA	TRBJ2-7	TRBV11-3	CASSLEVRSRGEQYF
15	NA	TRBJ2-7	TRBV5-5	CASSFLGPDSYEQYF
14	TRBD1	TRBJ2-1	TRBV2	CASGGRGLYNEQFF
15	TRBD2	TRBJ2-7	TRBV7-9	CASSLAGGRTHEQYF
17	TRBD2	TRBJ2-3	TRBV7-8	CASSILAGLMNTDTQYF
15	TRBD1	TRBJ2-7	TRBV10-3	CAISGTGLYSYEQYF
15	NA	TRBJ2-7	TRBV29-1	CSVEGSADSSYEQYF
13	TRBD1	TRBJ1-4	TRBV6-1	CASNRGTNEKLFF
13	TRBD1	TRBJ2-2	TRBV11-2	CASRTGKGGELFF
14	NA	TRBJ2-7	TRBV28	CASSQPGLIYEQYF
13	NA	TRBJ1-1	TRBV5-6	CASSLGRVNEAFF
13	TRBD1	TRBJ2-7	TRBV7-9	CASRGDRAYEQYF
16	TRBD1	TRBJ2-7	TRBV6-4	CASSAGDREAGYEQYF
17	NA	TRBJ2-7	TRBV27	CASSLSGQGQWAYEQYF